Shown below are 29 T cell receptor beta chains from a single sample sequenced in a study of Ad26.COV2.S vaccination and SARS-CoV-2 variants. TCRdb's copy holds only in-frame clones and misses some; the assay was immunoSEQ multiplex PCR. The sample contains roughly 350,000 clones, around nine tenths of which appear only once. Treatment described: around 19 received Ad26.COV2.S at low or high dose, single or two shots; five or six received placebo; per-sample allocation not given. Sampling happened 63 days after the first vaccine or placebo injection. Sequencing was performed on peripheral blood, taken in a trial of Ad26.COV2.S vaccine versus placebo. These receptors were collected from a person aged 18-65 years who received the Ad26.COV2.S COVID-19 vaccine or a placebo.

This clone was counted a single time. The gene calls are TRBV15 and TRBJ1-5; perhaps TRBD1 as D (5 bases). Germline CDR1 LNHNV, CDR2 YYDKDF (reference sequence). This CDR3 has 15 amino acids. V lost 3 bases, J lost 0 bases, and 9 bases lay in between. The CDR3 nucleotides are TGTGCCACCAGCAGGGGACCATATAGCAATCAGCCCCAGCATTTT. Amino acids: CATSRGPYSNQPQHF.

The chain recombines TRBV11-2 with TRBJ2-7; D might be TRBD1 or TRBD2, each matching 5 bases. From germline, CDR1 is SGHAT and CDR2 FQNNGV. There are 11 residues in the CDR3. Trimming left V 7 bases short and J 5 bases short, with 9 bases between. DNA for the CDR3: TGTGCCAGCAAACGAGGGGACGAGCAGTACTTC. This translates into CASKRGDEQYF.

The genes are TRBV4-3 and TRBJ1-4, with D maybe TRBD1 (5 bases). Per the germline V gene, CDR1 is LGHNA and CDR2 is YSLEER. The CDR3 has 20 residues. V lost 1 base and J lost 8, with 29 bases in between. The CDR3, as DNA: TGCGCCAGCAGCCAAGGCCGTGCTGCGGGGGGGATGACTTCCTGGGAAAAACTGTTTTTT. As protein: CASSQGRAAGGMTSWEKLFF.

The rearrangement uses TRBV19 and TRBJ2-1, with a weak D call TRBD2 (6 bases). The CDR3 totals 16 residues. V lost 1 base and J 8 bases, leaving 18 bases between the germline ends. CDR1 is LNHDA and CDR2 is SQIVND in the germline V gene (reference sequence). The CDR3, as DNA: TGTGCCAGTAGTATAGGCGTGGCTAAGTGGGGGGATGAGCAGTTCTTC. Amino acid sequence: CASSIGVAKWGDEQFF.

The chain uses TRBV19 and TRBJ2-1, with unresolved D. Germline V gives CDR1 LNHDA, CDR2 SQIVND (reference sequence). The CDR3 contains 14 residues. Trimming pared 3 bases from V and 0 bases from J, leaving 6 bases between. The CDR3 region has the DNA TGTGCCAGTAGTATTGTCAGCTCCTACAATGAGCAGTTCTTC. This codes for CASSIVSSYNEQFF. Full variable domain (remainder filled in from reference TRBV19 and TRBJ2-1): DGGITQSPKYLFRKEGQNVTLSCEQNLNHDAMYWYRQDPGQGLRLIYYSQIVNDFQKGDIAEGYSVSREKKESFPLTVTSAQKNPTAFYLCASSIVSSYNEQFFGPGTRLTVL.

In regard to this clone: This sample also contains other DNA sequences that code for the same CDR3. The J gene is TRBJ1-1, the V gene TRBV18; 10 bases align to TRBD1. Trimming took 3 bases from V and 2 from J; bases not matched to a gene: 3. The CDR3 has 15 amino acids. CDR1 is KGHSH and CDR2 is LQKENI in the germline V gene. CDR3 coding DNA: TGTGCCAGCTCACCCCGGACAGGGGGAAACACTGAAGCTTTCTTT. Its protein product is CASSPRTGGNTEAFF.

The rearrangement uses TRBV4-2 and TRBJ1-5; D is ambiguous. The germline gives CDR1 LGHNA, CDR2 YNFKEQ. The CDR3 length is 15 residues. Trimming removed 0 bases at V and 3 bases at J, with 9 bases between. Written as DNA, the CDR3 is TGTGCCAGCAGCCAAGATAGCGGTAACAATCAGCCCCAGCATTTT. Protein product: CASSQDSGNNQPQHF.

The gene calls are TRBV3-1 (or the pseudogene TRBV3-2) and TRBJ2-3, with unresolved D. V was pared by 4 bases and J by 3 bases, with 8 bases between. The CDR3 spans 13 residues. The germline CDR1 and CDR2 sequences are LGHDT and YNNKEL (reference sequence). The DNA for the CDR3 is TGTGCCAGCAGCCCCCCCGGGACAGATACGCAGTATTTT. Translating gives CASSPPGTDTQYF.

This chain uses TRBV5-1 with TRBJ1-2; 8 bases map to TRBD1. Germline CDR1 and CDR2: SGHRS and YFSETQ. The CDR3 length is 15 residues. V dropped 4 bases and J dropped 3; count of bases not matched to a gene: 8. The DNA for the CDR3 is TGCGCCAGCAGCCGCGAAGGGGGACAGGACTATGGCTACACCTTC. It specifies CASSREGGQDYGYTF.

The V gene is TRBV10-3, the J gene TRBJ1-2; D not certain. CDR1 is ENHRY and CDR2 is SYGVKD in the germline V gene. Trimming removed 4 bases from V and 4 bases from J, with 10 bases in between. This CDR3 has 13 amino acids. The CDR3 loop is CAISGENSYGYTF. The CDR3 DNA follows: TGTGCCATCAGTGGGGAAAACAGCTATGGCTACACCTTC.

About this clone: Other nucleotide sequences from this sample produce the same CDR3. The chain employs TRBV30 and TRBJ2-5; D gene uncertain. From germline, CDR1 is GTSNPN and CDR2 SVGIG (reference sequence). The CDR3 length is 11 residues. Trimming took 0 bases from V and 5 from J, leaving 4 bases between them. This CDR3 reads CAWSVGETQYF. CDR3 nucleotides: TGTGCCTGGAGTGTTGGGGAGACCCAGTACTTC.

The chain uses TRBV6-2 or TRBV6-3 and TRBJ2-3, with D possibly being TRBD1 (5 bases). The CDR3 is 15 residues long. Trimming cost V 3 bases and J 2 bases, with 12 bases left between them. Germline lookup yields CDR1 MNHEY and CDR2 SVGEGT. The CDR3 is CASSYPGLDTDTQYF. CDR3 sequence (DNA): TGTGCCAGCAGTTATCCAGGGTTGGACACAGATACGCAGTATTTT.

This chain joins TRBV7-9 and TRBJ2-7, with unresolved D. This CDR3 has 12 residues. Germline values: CDR1 SEHNR, CDR2 FQNEAQ (reference sequence). Trimming shortened V by 6 bases and J by 3 bases, and 9 bases separated the two germline ends. The CDR3 DNA reads as TGTGCCAGCAGGTCATTGGACTACGAGCAGTACTTC. This gives the protein CASRSLDYEQYF.

The chain links TRBV7-9 to TRBJ2-1; D perhaps matches TRBD2 (5 bases). V was cut by 7 bases and J by 15 bases, with 25 bases left in between. The CDR3 totals 14 residues. The germline V gene has CDR1 SEHNR and CDR2 FQNEAQ (reference sequence). The CDR3 reads CASNGGGAASRLFF. The CDR3, as DNA: TGTGCCAGCAACGGAGGTGGCGCGGCTTCTCGACTGTTCTTC.

The chain recombines TRBV6-5 with TRBJ1-1; no firm D call. In germline, CDR1 is MNHEY, CDR2 SVGAGI. The CDR3 spans 11 residues. Trimming stripped 6 bases from V and 6 bases from J, with 8 bases between. This chain's CDR3 is CASSRIPEAFF. The CDR3 nucleotides read TGTGCCAGCAGCAGGATCCCTGAAGCTTTCTTT.

The V gene is TRBV15, the J gene TRBJ1-1; D may be TRBD1 (6 bases). Trimming removed 6 bases at V and 1 base at J, with 15 bases between. Germline CDR1 LNHNV, CDR2 YYDKDF (reference sequence). The CDR3 runs 15 residues. In DNA form, the CDR3 reads TGTGCCACCAGGGGCAGGGGAATTGGGAACACTGAAGCTTTCTTT. Its protein is CATRGRGIGNTEAFF.

This chain connects TRBV6-5 to TRBJ2-5; weak D call: TRBD2 (6 bases). Germline CDR1 MNHEY, CDR2 SVGAGI. CDR3 length equals 16 residues. The V end was cut by 0 bases, the J end by 9 bases, with 20 bases between. CDR3 DNA sequence: TGTGCCAGCAGTTACTCGAGTGTCGGGGGTGGGGCGGCCCAGTACTTC. As protein: CASSYSSVGGGAAQYF.

The CDR3 coding sequence is TGTGCCATCAATCCGACAGGGTACAATGAGCAGTTCTTC. Translated, it gives CAINPTGYNEQFF. This sequence joins TRBV11-1 and TRBJ2-1; 7 positions match TRBD1. CDR3 length: 13 amino acids. Trimming took 10 bases from V and 4 from J; bases not matched to a gene: 7. Germline V gives CDR1 SGHAT, CDR2 FQDESV (reference sequence).

The chain employs TRBV23-1 and TRBJ2-7; TRBD1 matches 7 bases. TRBV23-1 is given ORF status, its function remaining uncertain. J was trimmed by 2 bases and V by 1 base; bases with no gene match: 5. The CDR3 is 15 amino acids. The CDR3 protein is CASSQCRDSPYEQYF. In DNA form, the CDR3 reads TGCGCCAGCAGTCAATGCCGGGACAGCCCCTACGAGCAGTACTTC.

This rearrangement joins TRBV4-2 to TRBJ1-4, with a tentative D call TRBD1 (5 bases). The V end lost 0 bases, the J end lost 3 bases, and 8 bases lay between the germline ends. The CDR3 covers 15 residues. Germline CDR1 reads LGHNA; CDR2 reads YNFKEQ. The CDR3 spells CASSQDGGSNEKLFF. The CDR3 nucleotides are TGTGCCAGCAGCCAAGATGGGGGTTCTAATGAAAAACTGTTTTTT.

This sequence joins TRBV5-6 and TRBJ1-1; no clear D gene. The CDR3 consists of 15 residues. Trimming shortened V by 3 bases and J by 0 bases, and 12 bases separated the two germline ends. CDR1 is SGHDT, CDR2 YYEEEE, per germline. CDR3 region: CASSSRQELNTEAFF. Written as DNA, the CDR3 is TGTGCCAGCAGCTCAAGACAAGAGCTGAACACTGAAGCTTTCTTT.

The chain employs TRBV6-5 and TRBJ1-1, with TRBD1 matching over 8 bases. V shed 2 bases and J 14 bases; nucleotides not matched to a gene: 7. The CDR3 extends over 12 amino acids. Germline V gene data show CDR1 as MNHEY and CDR2 as SVGAGI. The CDR3 is CASSYGGQGTFF. The CDR3 DNA is TGTGCCAGCAGTTACGGTGGACAGGGCACCTTCTTT.

The chain joins TRBV7-8 to TRBJ1-1; possible D gene TRBD1, 6 bases. The CDR3 is made up of 12 amino acids. The germline V and J ends were trimmed by 5 bases and 11 bases, with 15 bases remaining between them. Germline CDR1 and CDR2: SGHVS and FQNEAQ. CDR3 amino acids: CASSNPQGGAFF. As DNA, the CDR3 is TGTGCCAGCAGCAACCCACAGGGTGGGGCTTTCTTT.

The chain links TRBV5-1 to TRBJ2-1, with D perhaps matching TRBD2 (7 bases). With 4 bases removed from V and 3 bases from J, the gap between germline ends came to 17 bases. This CDR3 has 16 amino acids. The germline CDR1 and CDR2 sequences are SGHRS and YFSETQ. The CDR3 loop is CASSDKDGGHYNEQFF. CDR3 in DNA: TGCGCCAGCAGCGACAAAGACGGGGGGCACTACAATGAGCAGTTCTTC.

The rearrangement uses TRBV14 and TRBJ2-1, with D perhaps matching TRBD2 (6 bases). V was trimmed by 1 base and J by 4 bases, leaving 14 bases between them. CDR3 length: 16 amino acids. Germline loops: CDR1 SGHDN, CDR2 FVKESK. CDR3 DNA sequence: TGTGCCAGCAGCCAAGTCGTGGGGGGTGGGTACAATGAGCAGTTCTTC. As protein: CASSQVVGGGYNEQFF. The full variable domain, rest sourced from reference TRBV14 and TRBJ2-1, is EAGVTQFPSHSVIEKGQTVTLRCDPISGHDNLYWYRRVMGKEIKFLLHFVKESKQDESGMPNNRFLAERTGGTYSTLKVQPAELEDSGVYFCASSQVVGGGYNEQFFGPGTRLTVL.

The genes are TRBV20-1 and TRBJ2-3; 7 bases align to TRBD1. After removal of 3 bases from V and 0 bases from J, the junction contained 6 bases not matched to a gene. The CDR3 extends over 15 amino acids. Germline assignment: CDR1 DFQATT and CDR2 SNEGSKA (reference sequence). The CDR3 nucleotides read TGCAGTGCTAGTGGCAGACAGGGAAGCACAGATACGCAGTATTTT. Protein sequence: CSASGRQGSTDTQYF.

The rearrangement uses TRBV30 and TRBJ1-4, with a weak D call TRBD1 (6 bases). The CDR3 sequence is 14 residues long. Trimming removed 3 bases at V and 10 bases at J, with 18 bases between. Germline-derived CDR1 and CDR2 are GTSNPN and SVGIG (reference sequence). This chain's CDR3 is CAWSQGWDIGKLFF. Here the CDR3 DNA reads TGTGCCTGGAGCCAAGGGTGGGACATAGGAAAACTGTTTTTT.

This clone was counted once. This chain joins TRBV7-6 and TRBJ2-7; D gene ambiguous. This CDR3 contains 13 residues. Trimming took 5 bases from V and 3 from J, leaving 11 bases between them. Germline CDR1 reads SGHVS; CDR2 reads FNYEAQ. The CDR3 bases are TGTGCCAGCAGCCCGCCGGGCAACTACGAGCAGTACTTC. It specifies CASSPPGNYEQYF.

The rearrangement links TRBV7-8 to TRBJ1-6; weak D call: TRBD1 (6 bases). The CDR3 totals 18 residues. Between the trimmed V and J ends, which lost 5 bases and 1 base, there was a span of 18 bases. CDR1 and CDR2 (germline): SGHVS, FQNEAQ. The CDR3 DNA follows: TGTGCCAGCAGCATGATTTGGGGGGACATGTCCTATAATTCACCCCTCCACTTT. It codes for CASSMIWGDMSYNSPLHF. Together with reference TRBV7-8 and TRBJ1-6, the CDR3 gives the full variable domain: GAGVSQSPRYKVAKRGQDVALRCDPISGHVSLFWYQQALGQGPEFLTYFQNEAQLDKSGLPSDRFFAERPEGSVSTLKIQRTQQEDSAVYLCASSMIWGDMSYNSPLHFGNGTRLTVT.